Listed below are T cell receptor beta chains from one sample, sequenced in a study of human T cells and chemical hapten exposure. TCRdb recomputed calls from the RACE reads with MiXCR, one row per CDR3 protein. Seen here are 380,000 or so distinct CDR3 sequences, roughly 5% observed once, and the top ten hold around 2.3%. The source material was whole blood, sampled in connection with sensitization to the hapten diphenylcyclopropenone (DPC). The receptors shown here come from a woman between 50 and 59 years old with alopecia areata. Some clones in this sample may be carry-over from other donors' samples. Both conserved end residues are part of each CDR3. Fields, in order: D gene, clone size, V gene, J gene, CDR3 DNA, CDR3 protein. A D gene is named only where the DNA matches it firmly. The size entry is marked missing in some rows and otherwise reads once, few, many or a size class.

NA	few	TRBV2	TRBJ2-7	TGTGCCAGCAGTGAAGGACAGGCCTTCTCCTACGAGCAGTACTTC	CASSEGQAFSYEQYF
TRBD2	many	TRBV24-1	TRBJ2-3	TGTGCCACCCTTCTTCACTGGACTAGCGGGAACAAAGATACGCAGTATTTT	CATLLHWTSGNKDTQYF
TRBD1	NA	TRBV6-5	TRBJ2-3	TGTGCCAGCAGTTCCCCTGGACAGGCATTATCCACAGATACGCAGTATTTT	CASSSPGQALSTDTQYF
TRBD1	many	TRBV11-2	TRBJ1-2	TGTGCCAGCAGCTCGCCCACCGGACAGGGATATGGCTACACCTTC	CASSSPTGQGYGYTF
NA	many	TRBV20-1	TRBJ2-2	TGCAGCGCAGGAGGTGGGCCCGGGGAGCTGTTTTTT	CSAGGGPGELFF
NA	few	TRBV10-3	TRBJ1-1	TGTGCCATCAGTGAGTCAAGAAGGCCCGCTTTCTTT	CAISESRRPAFF
NA	many	TRBV5-1	TRBJ1-5	TGCGCCAGCAGCTTGGAAGGGACGAAAAATCAGCCCCAGCATTTT	CASSLEGTKNQPQHF
NA	few	TRBV4-3	TRBJ2-1	TGCGCCAGCAGCCAAGCGGGATCAGGGCCTAGGGATGAGCAGTTCTTC	CASSQAGSGPRDEQFF
TRBD1	few	TRBV28	TRBJ2-2	TGTGCCAGCAGTTCCTCGGCATGGGGGACAGGTACCCACGCCGGGGAGCTGTTTTTT	CASSSSAWGTGTHAGELFF
TRBD2	many	TRBV29-1	TRBJ2-3	TGCAGCACCCGCTCTAGCGGGACTAGCACAGATACGCAGTATTTT	CSTRSSGTSTDTQYF
NA	many	TRBV6-6	TRBJ1-5	TGTGCCAGCTTTCCCCGGGACGTAGATAGCAATCAGCCCCAGCATTTT	CASFPRDVDSNQPQHF